These 14 T cell receptor beta chains originate from one sample sequenced in a study of OX40 agonist ivuxolimab in advanced cancers. The protocol was immunoSEQ multiplex PCR, while the TCRdb copy is restricted to in-frame clones and leaves out a portion. The data show about 110,000 clones, about 91% seen once. This material consisted of CD4+ or CD8+ T cells sorted from blood, taken in a trial of the OX40 agonist ivuxolimab. Receptors originate from an adult with an advanced solid tumor such as melanoma, head and neck, liver or kidney cancer.

The chain is built from TRBV18 and TRBJ2-5; 7 bases agree with TRBD1. V trimming: 4 bases; J trimming: 2 bases; junction bases outside the gene matches: 1. Germline CDR1 KGHSH, CDR2 LQKENI. CDR3 length: 13 residues. In DNA, the CDR3 is TGTGCCAGCTCACTGGGACAGCAAGAGACCCAGTACTTC. Protein: CASSLGQQETQYF.

The chain joins TRBV9 to TRBJ2-7; D ambiguous. Per germline, CDR1 SGDLS and CDR2 YYNGEE. The CDR3 is made up of 16 amino acids. V was pared by 0 bases and J by 0 bases, with 13 bases between. The CDR3 spells CASSVGGSPTSYEQYF. The CDR3 nucleotides are TGTGCCAGCAGCGTAGGGGGTAGCCCTACCTCCTACGAGCAGTACTTC. The whole variable domain, filled in from reference TRBV9 and TRBJ2-7, reads DSGVTQTPKHLITATGQRVTLRCSPRSGDLSVYWYQQSLDQGLQFLIQYYNGEERAKGNILERFSAQQFPDLHSELNLSSLELGDSALYFCASSVGGSPTSYEQYFGPGTRLTVT.

The chain recombines TRBV5-5 with TRBJ1-1; 7 bases are a match to TRBD1. Germline CDR1 and CDR2: SGHKS and YYEKEE (reference sequence). The CDR3 is 18 amino acids. V dropped 3 bases and J dropped 0; count of bases not matched to a gene: 14. In DNA form, the CDR3 reads TGTGCCAGCAGCTACCGACAGGGATCCCATTTGATGAACACTGAAGCTTTCTTT. This codes for CASSYRQGSHLMNTEAFF.

The V and J genes are TRBV9 and TRBJ2-1, with 7 positions matching TRBD1. Trimming removed 2 bases from V and 3 bases from J; junction bases left unmatched: 5. The V gene's germline CDR1 is SGDLS and CDR2 YYNGEE. The CDR3 contains 15 residues. In DNA, the CDR3 is TGTGCCAGCAGCGTCACCGGGACAGTCTACAATGAGCAGTTCTTC. It is translated as CASSVTGTVYNEQFF.

The rearrangement joins TRBV11-3 to TRBJ2-1; 7 bases line up with TRBD1. Germline assignment: CDR1 SGHNT and CDR2 YENEEA. The junction had 21 bases not matched to a gene; V was cut back by 1 base and J by 12 bases. The CDR3 totals 18 residues. In nucleotides, the CDR3 is TGTGCCAGCAGCTTAGTGCTACGACGGGACAGCACAGGACATGGGCAGTTCTTC. Its translation is CASSLVLRRDSTGHGQFF.

V is TRBV6-6 and J is TRBJ2-7, with 9 bases lining up with TRBD2. Germline V lookup: CDR1 MNHNY, CDR2 SVGAGI (reference sequence). After removal of 5 bases from V and 3 bases from J, the junction contained 2 bases not matched to a gene. CDR3 length equals 13 residues. The CDR3 DNA sequence: TGTGCCAGCAGTCGCGGGAGGGACTACGAGCAGTACTTC. It codes for CASSRGRDYEQYF.

The rearrangement joins TRBV7-9 to TRBJ1-1, with TRBD1 as a possible D gene (6 bases). The CDR3 is made up of 16 amino acids. In germline, CDR1 is SEHNR, CDR2 FQNEAQ (reference sequence). With 2 bases removed from V and 0 bases from J, the gap between germline ends came to 13 bases. CDR3 sequence: CASSLFQGSMNTEAFF. The CDR3 nucleotides are TGTGCCAGCAGCTTATTTCAGGGGTCAATGAACACTGAAGCTTTCTTT. The full variable domain, rest sourced from reference TRBV7-9 and TRBJ1-1, is DTGVSQNPRHKITKRGQNVTFRCDPISEHNRLYWYRQTLGQGPEFLTYFQNEAQLEKSRLLSDRFSAERPKGSFSTLEIQRTEQGDSAMYLCASSLFQGSMNTEAFFGQGTRLTVV.

The chain carries TRBV19 and TRBJ1-2, with 7 bases identical to TRBD1. The germline CDR1 and CDR2 sequences are LNHDA and SQIVND (reference sequence). CDR3 length equals 15 residues. The ends lost 8 bases at V and 3 bases at J; junction bases unmatched: 12. The CDR3 sequence: CASYRGRNPDYGYTF. The CDR3 DNA is TGTGCCAGTTATAGGGGGCGCAACCCAGACTATGGCTACACCTTC.

CDR3 region: CATSRGQSGGKETQYF. For the CDR3, the DNA is TGTGCCACCAGCAGGGGACAGAGCGGGGGGAAAGAGACCCAGTACTTC. This sequence joins TRBV15 and TRBJ2-5; TRBD2 matches at 9 bases. V shed 3 bases, J shed 3 bases, and the junction held 8 bases outside the gene matches. The CDR3 spans 16 residues. The germline V gene encodes CDR1 LNHNV and CDR2 YYDKDF (reference sequence).

This clone has more than one count but fewer than ten. The rearrangement links TRBV27 to TRBJ2-3; maybe TRBD1 (5 bases). CDR3 size: 14 residues. Germline V gene data show CDR1 as MNHEY and CDR2 as SMNVEV (reference sequence). V gave up 3 bases and J gave up 0 bases, with 7 bases separating them. The chain's CDR3 is CASSLDKSTDTQYF. The CDR3 DNA sequence: TGTGCCAGCAGTTTGGACAAAAGCACAGATACGCAGTATTTT.

V gene TRBV2 combines with J gene TRBJ2-2; 7 positions agree with TRBD1. V shed 5 bases, J shed 3 bases, and the junction held 9 bases outside the gene matches. This CDR3 spans 16 amino acids. Looked up from germline, CDR1 is SNHLY and CDR2 is FYNNEI. CDR3 coding DNA: TGTGCCAGCAGTCGCACAGGGGACACACACACCGGGGAGCTGTTTTTT. Its protein product is CASSRTGDTHTGELFF.

The chain couples TRBV13 to TRBJ1-5; no clear D gene. The V gene's germline CDR1 is PRHDT and CDR2 FYEKMQ (reference sequence). This CDR3 has 14 residues. V dropped 0 bases and J dropped 3 bases, with 6 bases sitting between them. CDR3 sequence reads: CASSLGQHNQPQHF. In DNA, the CDR3 is TGTGCCAGCAGCTTAGGGCAGCACAATCAGCCCCAGCATTTT. Drawing the rest from reference TRBV13 and TRBJ1-5, the complete variable domain is AAGVIQSPRHLIKEKRETATLKCYPIPRHDTVYWYQQGPGQDPQFLISFYEKMQSDKGSIPDRFSAQQFSDYHSELNMSSLELGDSALYFCASSLGQHNQPQHFGDGTRLSIL.

V and J are TRBV7-2 and TRBJ2-2; D gene uncertain. CDR3 length: 16 amino acids. V was shortened by 4 bases and J by 4 bases, with 16 bases between the two germline ends. Germline loops: CDR1 SGHTA, CDR2 FQGNSA. The CDR3 nucleotides read TGTGCCAGCAGCTCGAGCGATACGAGGTCCACCGGGGAGCTGTTTTTT. Translated: CASSSSDTRSTGELFF.

The rearrangement joins TRBV6-5 to TRBJ1-2; a weak D match, TRBD1 (6 bases). Trimming removed 4 bases from V and 8 bases from J, with 14 bases in between. The CDR3 consists of 13 residues. Germline loops: CDR1 MNHEY, CDR2 SVGAGI. The chain's CDR3 is CASSLGGDGGYTF. CDR3 nucleotide sequence: TGTGCCAGCAGTTTAGGGGGGGACGGGGGCTACACCTTC.